Sequencing of this TCR beta chain was carried out in a study of shared clonotypes between healthy human individuals. Worth noting for this clone: What it recognizes is unknown.

Broader study findings: Naive subsets generally exceeded memory subsets in estimated richness. Only blood underwent sampling, and tissue repertoires likely differ.

Here immunoSEQ multiplex PCR was the method, and the copy in TCRdb shows in-frame clones only, minus some. The sample lists around 350,000 clones, 70% to 75% occurring once. Germline CDR1 is SEHNR and CDR2 is FQNEAQ (reference sequence). This CDR3 region has 16 residues. The ends lost 5 bases at V and 4 bases at J; junction bases unmatched: 6. Sequencing was performed on memory CD4+ T cells sorted from blood. Subset: CD45RA-negative fraction. V usage is TRBV7-9 and J usage is TRBJ2-1; TRBD2 agrees at 12 bases. This TCR derives from a young man in good health. As DNA, the CDR3 is TGTGCCAGCAGCCCCCCGGGGACTAGCGGGTACAATGAGCAGTTCTTC. It translates to CASSPPGTSGYNEQFF.